This T cell receptor (beta chain) was captured by sequencing in a study of blood T cell repertoires in COVID-19. Overall study context: Whether acute or convalescent, the COVID-19 samples came from the United States, Italy and Spain.

Profiling relied on immunoSEQ multiplex PCR, and the TCRdb table lists in-frame clones only, not all of them. Here the sample spans about 210,000 clones, around nine tenths being singletons. Germline CDR1 SQVTM, CDR2 ANQGSEA. CDR3 length: 13 residues. Trimming took 4 bases from V and 4 from J; bases not matched to a gene: 2. The sequence derives from a woman aged 25 to 39 who had been exposed to COVID-19. The source material was PBMCs or T cells enriched from blood (not recorded which). The chain carries TRBV29-1 and TRBJ2-5; 11 bases map to TRBD1. The CDR3 coding sequence is TGCAGCGTTGCGGGACAGGGGGTAGAGACCCAGTACTTC. Its translation: CSVAGQGVETQYF.